The entry below gives a single T cell receptor beta chain sequence along with its context. The sample originates from a study of blood T cell repertoires in COVID-19. In the study overall: COVID-19 samples collected from the United States, Italy and Spain covered acute and convalescent phases.

In the study's own analysis: By means of reference gene primer amplification, nucleated cell counts were estimated. Method: immunoSEQ multiplex PCR; TCRdb's copy keeps in-frame clones and lacks some. V and J calls and clone size are copied from that table; D and trimming were computed from the DNA. The data show approximately 300,000 clones, 80% to 90% seen once. Cohort placement rested on clinical history that participants reported themselves. Looked up from germline, CDR1 is SNHLY and CDR2 is FYNNEI. CDR3 length: 12 amino acids. V was shortened by 3 bases and J by 7 bases, with 9 bases between the two germline ends.

The TCR comes from a woman in her 30s who had recovered from COVID-19. The chain employs TRBV2 and TRBJ1-2; D is possibly TRBD1 (5 bases). Sequencing was done on a sample of PBMCs or T cells enriched from blood (not recorded which). CDR3 protein: CASSEGGPGYTF. CDR3 in DNA: TGTGCCAGCAGTGAGGGGGGTCCTGGCTACACCTTC.